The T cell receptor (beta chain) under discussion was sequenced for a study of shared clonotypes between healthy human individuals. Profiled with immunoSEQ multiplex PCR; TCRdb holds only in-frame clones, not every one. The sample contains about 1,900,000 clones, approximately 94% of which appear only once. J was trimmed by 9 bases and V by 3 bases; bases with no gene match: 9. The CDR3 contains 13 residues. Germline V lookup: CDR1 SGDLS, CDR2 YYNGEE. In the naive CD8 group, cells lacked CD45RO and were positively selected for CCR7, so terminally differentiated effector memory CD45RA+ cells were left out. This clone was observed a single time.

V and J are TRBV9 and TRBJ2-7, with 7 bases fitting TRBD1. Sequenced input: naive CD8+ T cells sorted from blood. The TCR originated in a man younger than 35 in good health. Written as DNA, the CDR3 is TGTGCCAGCAGCGGGGACAGCCAATCCGGGCAGTACTTC. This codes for CASSGDSQSGQYF.